The present TCR beta chain was sequenced within a study of cytotoxic CD8 clonotypes in ibrutinib-treated CLL. Study-level background: Partial responses totalled 24 and complete responses 2; after median around 72 months, about 15 remained remitted and roughly twelve progressed. After treatment lasting a median approximately 11 months, range 6 to 36, response samples were collected.

Depth targeted 1 in 200,000 to 1 in 1 million T cells, averaging around 10x coverage per clonotype. TCRdb's copy holds only in-frame clones and misses some; the assay was immunoSEQ multiplex PCR. The sample carries over 95,000 clones, roughly 57% recorded once. This clonotype was obtained from a human donor with chronic lymphocytic leukemia. The specimen comprised PBMCs, sampled after 24 months of ibrutinib treatment.

CDR3 DNA: TGTGCCAGCAGCCCGACTACAGATACGCAGTATTTT. It yields the protein CASSPTTDTQYF. The chain employs TRBV6-1 and TRBJ2-3; D is unresolved. Germline V CDR1 and CDR2: MNHNS, SASEGT. This CDR3 contains 12 residues. Between the trimmed V and J ends, which lost 6 bases and 3 bases, there was a span of 7 bases.